A selection of T cell receptor beta chains follows, all from one sample in a study of blood T cell repertoires in COVID-19. Clones were sequenced by immunoSEQ multiplex PCR, and TCRdb holds only the in-frame ones, with some missing. The sample holds under 95,000 clones; approximately 90% are singletons and the top ten take just under 4%. Specimen: peripheral blood. The receptors originated from a woman aged 45-59 years in a cohort sampled during active COVID-19. Each CDR3 is given with its conserved first and last residue. The order of the fields is D gene, clone size, J gene, V gene, CDR3 DNA, CDR3 protein. A D gene is named only where the DNA matches it firmly. Some rows mark clone size as missing; the rest say once, few, many or name a class of expanded clone.

- - TRBJ1-1 TRBV6-5 TGTGCCAGCAGTTACGCACAGGGAATGACTGAAGCTTTCTTT CASSYAQGMTEAFF
- - TRBJ2-7 TRBV10-3 TGTGCCATCAGTGAGTCGAACAGGGGAGGCTCCTACGAGCAGTACTTC CAISESNRGGSYEQYF
- - TRBJ1-4 TRBV3-1/TRBV3-2 TGTGCCAGCAGCCAAGGGCCAACGGGAGAACTGTTTTTT CASSQGPTGELFF
- - TRBJ2-1 TRBV19 TGTGCCAGTAGTATAGATGGGAGTAGCGGCCAGTTCTTC CASSIDGSSGQFF
TRBD2 - TRBJ2-6 TRBV9 TGTGCCAGCAGCGTAGCGGCTAGCGGAGAGACTGGGGCCAACGTCCTGACTTTC CASSVAASGETGANVLTF
TRBD2 once TRBJ2-2 TRBV28 TGTGCCAGCAGTTATAGCGGGAGGGCAGGGGAGCTGTTTTTT CASSYSGRAGELFF
- - TRBJ1-4 TRBV19 TGTGCCAGTTCCACTACGGGGGGGAAAGAAAAACTGTTTTTT CASSTTGGKEKLFF
- - TRBJ2-5 TRBV5-1 TGCGCCAGCAGCTATTTTAAGGGGGAAGGGGAGACCCAGTACTTC CASSYFKGEGETQYF
TRBD1 - TRBJ1-5 TRBV19 TGTGCCAGTAGTATTGGGGGGTCCCGGGACAGCAGCAATCAGCCCCAGCATTTT CASSIGGSRDSSNQPQHF
- - TRBJ2-7 TRBV4-1 TGCGCCAGCAGCCAAGGGCTTATCTCCTACGAGCAGTACTTC CASSQGLISYEQYF
TRBD1 - TRBJ2-7 TRBV7-9 TGTGCCAGCAGCTTGGTTGCGACAGGGGGCTTGGTCTACGAGCAGTACTTC CASSLVATGGLVYEQYF
- - TRBJ2-1 TRBV3-1/TRBV3-2 TGTGCCAGCAGCCAAGGACTACTGTCCTACAATGAGCAGTTCTTC CASSQGLLSYNEQFF
TRBD2 few TRBJ2-3 TRBV29-1 TGCAGCGTTGCCGTCGGGGGGGCAGTAGATACGCAGTATTTT CSVAVGGAVDTQYF
- - TRBJ2-7 TRBV21-1 TGTGCCAGCAGCAAAGGGGGCAGGGGAGCCGAGCAGTACTTC CASSKGGRGAEQYF
TRBD1 - TRBJ2-7 TRBV7-8 TGTGCCAGCAGCTTAAGCCAGGGGGTAAGGTACGAGCAGTACTTC CASSLSQGVRYEQYF
- - TRBJ2-7 TRBV27 TGTGCCAGCAGTTTTAGCAGGGTACACGAGCAGTACTTC CASSFSRVHEQYF